This T cell receptor (beta chain) was identified during a study of shared clonotypes between healthy human individuals. Study-level points and caveats: Larger estimated richness was generally seen in naive subsets than in memory subsets.

Comment on this clone: Its matching antigen is unknown.

CD45RA+ naive and CD45RA-negative memory subsets were separated from CD4+ cells. Researchers ran the assay at a deep level. Sequencing used immunoSEQ multiplex PCR; TCRdb keeps in-frame clones, though not all of them. This sample has more than 2,000,000 clones, with approximately 92% found just once. The V gene end was trimmed by 4 bases and the J gene end by 2 bases; junction bases not matched to a gene: 13. Per germline, CDR1 SGHRS and CDR2 YFSETQ. The CDR3 extends over 18 amino acids. The rearrangement links TRBV5-1 to TRBJ2-5; 11 bases agree with TRBD2. The specimen was naive CD4+ T cells sorted from blood. Sample subset: CD45RA+ positively selected. This clonotype originated in a young man in good health. CDR3 sequence: CASSRDGAGLAEQETQYF. Written as DNA, the CDR3 is TGCGCCAGCAGCCGCGACGGGGCGGGACTAGCGGAGCAAGAGACCCAGTACTTC.